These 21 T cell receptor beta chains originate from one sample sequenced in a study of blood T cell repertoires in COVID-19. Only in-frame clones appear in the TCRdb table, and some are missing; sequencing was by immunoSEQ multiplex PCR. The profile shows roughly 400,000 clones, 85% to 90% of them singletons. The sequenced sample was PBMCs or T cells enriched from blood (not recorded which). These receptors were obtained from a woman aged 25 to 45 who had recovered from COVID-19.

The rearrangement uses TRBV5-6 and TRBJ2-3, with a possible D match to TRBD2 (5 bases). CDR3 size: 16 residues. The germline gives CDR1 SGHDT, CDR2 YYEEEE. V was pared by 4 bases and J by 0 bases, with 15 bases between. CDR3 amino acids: CASSVIQRISTDTQYF. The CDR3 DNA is TGTGCCAGCAGCGTAATACAGCGGATTAGCACAGATACGCAGTATTTT.

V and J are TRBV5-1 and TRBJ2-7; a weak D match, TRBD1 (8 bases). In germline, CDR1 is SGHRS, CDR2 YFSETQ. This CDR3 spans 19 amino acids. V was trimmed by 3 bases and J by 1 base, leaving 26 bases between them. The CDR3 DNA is TGCGCCAGCAGCTCGCCCGGACAGGGAACGGGGGGATCTTCCTACGAGCAGTACTTC. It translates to CASSSPGQGTGGSSYEQYF.

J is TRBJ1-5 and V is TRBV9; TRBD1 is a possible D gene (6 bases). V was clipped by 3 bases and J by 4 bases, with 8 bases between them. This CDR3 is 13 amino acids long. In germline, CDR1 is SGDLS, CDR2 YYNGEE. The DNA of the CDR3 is TGTGCCAGCAGCGCACAGGGAAATCAGCCCCAGCATTTT. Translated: CASSAQGNQPQHF.

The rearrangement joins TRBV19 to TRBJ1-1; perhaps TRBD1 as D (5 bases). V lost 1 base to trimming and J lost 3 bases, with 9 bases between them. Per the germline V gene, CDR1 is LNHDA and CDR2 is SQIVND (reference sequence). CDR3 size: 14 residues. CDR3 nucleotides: TGTGCCAGTAGTATAGCCTGGGGGGACACTGAAGCTTTCTTT. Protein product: CASSIAWGDTEAFF.

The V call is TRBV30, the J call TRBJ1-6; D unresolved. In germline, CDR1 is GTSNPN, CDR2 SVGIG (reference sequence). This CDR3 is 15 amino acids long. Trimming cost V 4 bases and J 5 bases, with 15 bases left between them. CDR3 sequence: CAWNRRVLDNSPLHF. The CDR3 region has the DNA TGTGCCTGGAACCGAAGAGTGTTGGATAATTCACCCCTCCACTTT. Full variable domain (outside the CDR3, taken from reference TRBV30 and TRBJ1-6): SQTIHQWPATLVQPVGSPLSLECTVEGTSNPNLYWYRQAAGRGLQLLFYSVGIGQISSEVPQNLSASRPQDRQFILSSKKLLLSDSGFYLCAWNRRVLDNSPLHFGNGTRLTVT.

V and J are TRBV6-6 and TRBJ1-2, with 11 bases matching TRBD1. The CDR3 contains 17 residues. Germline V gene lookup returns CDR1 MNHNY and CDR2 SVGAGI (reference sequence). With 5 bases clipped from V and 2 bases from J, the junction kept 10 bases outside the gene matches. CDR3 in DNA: TGTGCCAGCAGTCGCGGGGACAGGGGGTTAATAAACTATGGCTACACCTTC. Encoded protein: CASSRGDRGLINYGYTF.

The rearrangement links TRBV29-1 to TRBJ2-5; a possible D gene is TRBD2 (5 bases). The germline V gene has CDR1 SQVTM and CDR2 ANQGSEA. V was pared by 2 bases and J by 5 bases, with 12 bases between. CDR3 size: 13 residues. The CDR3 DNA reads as TGCAGCGTTGAACACAGCGAGCGGGAGACCCAGTACTTC. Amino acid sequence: CSVEHSERETQYF.

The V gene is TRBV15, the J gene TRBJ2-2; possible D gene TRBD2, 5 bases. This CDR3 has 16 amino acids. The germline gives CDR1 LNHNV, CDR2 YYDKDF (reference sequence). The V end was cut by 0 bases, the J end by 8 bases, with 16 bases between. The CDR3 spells CATSRDQRRDAGELFF. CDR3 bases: TGTGCCACCAGCAGAGATCAACGTCGGGATGCTGGGGAGCTGTTTTTT.

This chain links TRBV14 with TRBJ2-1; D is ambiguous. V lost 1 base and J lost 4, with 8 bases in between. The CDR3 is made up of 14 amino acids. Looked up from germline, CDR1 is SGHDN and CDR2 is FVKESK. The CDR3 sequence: CASSQVSNYNEQFF. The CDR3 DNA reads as TGTGCCAGCAGCCAAGTGTCCAATTACAATGAGCAGTTCTTC.

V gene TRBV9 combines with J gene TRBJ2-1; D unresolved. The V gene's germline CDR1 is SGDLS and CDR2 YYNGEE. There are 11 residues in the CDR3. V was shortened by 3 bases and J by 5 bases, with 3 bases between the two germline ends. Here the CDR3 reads CASSANNEQFF. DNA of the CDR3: TGTGCCAGCAGCGCTAACAATGAGCAGTTCTTC.

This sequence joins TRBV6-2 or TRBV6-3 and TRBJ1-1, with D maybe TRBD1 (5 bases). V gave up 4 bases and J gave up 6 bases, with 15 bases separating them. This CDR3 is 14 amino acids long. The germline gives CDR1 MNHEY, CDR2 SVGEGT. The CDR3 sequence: CASSLTTVGAEAFF. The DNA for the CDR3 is TGTGCCAGCAGTTTGACGACAGTTGGTGCTGAAGCTTTCTTT.

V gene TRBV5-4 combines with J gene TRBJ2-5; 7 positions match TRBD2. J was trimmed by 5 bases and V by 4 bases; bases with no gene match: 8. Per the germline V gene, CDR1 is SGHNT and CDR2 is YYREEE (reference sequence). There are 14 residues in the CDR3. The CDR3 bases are TGTGCCAGCAGCGATGGACGGGGAGGGGAGACCCAGTACTTC. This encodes CASSDGRGGETQYF.

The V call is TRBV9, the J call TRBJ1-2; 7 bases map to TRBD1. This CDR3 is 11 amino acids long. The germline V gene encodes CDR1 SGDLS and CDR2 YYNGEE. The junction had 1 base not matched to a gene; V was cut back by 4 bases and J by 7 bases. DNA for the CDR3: TGTGCCAGCAGCAGGGGGCTTGGCTACACCTTC. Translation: CASSRGLGYTF.

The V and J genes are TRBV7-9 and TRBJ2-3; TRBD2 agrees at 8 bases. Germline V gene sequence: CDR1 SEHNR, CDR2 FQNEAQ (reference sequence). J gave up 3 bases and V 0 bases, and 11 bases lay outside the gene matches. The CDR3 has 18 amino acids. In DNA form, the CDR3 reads TGTGCCAGCAGCTTAGCCTACGGGGCAGCGGGAGTAACAGATACGCAGTATTTT. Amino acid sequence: CASSLAYGAAGVTDTQYF. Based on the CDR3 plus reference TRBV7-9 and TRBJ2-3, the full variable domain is DTGVSQNPRHKITKRGQNVTFRCDPISEHNRLYWYRQTLGQGPEFLTYFQNEAQLEKSRLLSDRFSAERPKGSFSTLEIQRTEQGDSAMYLCASSLAYGAAGVTDTQYFGPGTRLTVL.

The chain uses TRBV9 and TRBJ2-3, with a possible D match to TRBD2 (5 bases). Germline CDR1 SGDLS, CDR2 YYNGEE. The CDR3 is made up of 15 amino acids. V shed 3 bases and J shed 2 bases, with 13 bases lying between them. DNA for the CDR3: TGTGCCAGCAGCGCCTCAGGAGGAATCACAGATACGCAGTATTTT. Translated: CASSASGGITDTQYF.

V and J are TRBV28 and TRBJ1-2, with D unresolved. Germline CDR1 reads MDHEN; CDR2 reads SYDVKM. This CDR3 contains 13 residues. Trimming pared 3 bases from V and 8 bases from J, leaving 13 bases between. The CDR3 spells CASSFGRAKGYTF. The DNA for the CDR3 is TGTGCCAGCAGTTTCGGGAGGGCTAAGGGCTACACCTTC.

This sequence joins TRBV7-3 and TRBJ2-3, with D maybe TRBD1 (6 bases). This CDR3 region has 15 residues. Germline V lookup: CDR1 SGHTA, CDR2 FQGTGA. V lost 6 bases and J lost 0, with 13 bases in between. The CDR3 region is CASRPQGLSTDTQYF. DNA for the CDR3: TGTGCCAGCAGACCACAGGGATTAAGCACAGATACGCAGTATTTT.

CDR3 amino acids: CASSSQGQPKRNSPLHF. The CDR3 coding sequence is TGTGCCAGTAGTTCCCAGGGACAGCCAAAGAGGAATTCACCCCTCCACTTT. The chain is built from TRBV19 and TRBJ1-6; 7 positions agree with TRBD1. Losses at the gene ends were 5 bases for V and 7 bases for J; bases not matched to a gene: 14. From germline, CDR1 is LNHDA and CDR2 SQIVND (reference sequence). The CDR3 length is 17 residues.

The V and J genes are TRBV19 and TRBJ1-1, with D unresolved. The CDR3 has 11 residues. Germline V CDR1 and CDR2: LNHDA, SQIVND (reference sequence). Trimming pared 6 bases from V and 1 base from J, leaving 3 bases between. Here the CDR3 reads CASRRNTEAFF. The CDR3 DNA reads TGTGCCAGTAGGAGGAACACTGAAGCTTTCTTT.

The CDR3 region is CASSYSDRGTYEGYTF. CDR3 DNA sequence: TGTGCCAGCAGTTATTCGGACAGGGGAACGTATGAAGGCTACACCTTC. The chain carries TRBV6-2 or TRBV6-3 and TRBJ1-2; 9 nucleotides line up with TRBD1. The ends lost 3 bases at V and 8 bases at J; junction bases unmatched: 13. CDR1 and CDR2 from the germline V gene are MNHEY and SVGEGT. This CDR3 region has 16 residues.

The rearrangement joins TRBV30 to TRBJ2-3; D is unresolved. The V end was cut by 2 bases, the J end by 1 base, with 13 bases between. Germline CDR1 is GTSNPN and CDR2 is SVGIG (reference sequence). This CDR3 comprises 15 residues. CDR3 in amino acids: CAWSLTRSGTDTQYF. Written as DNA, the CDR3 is TGTGCCTGGAGTCTGACACGTAGTGGCACAGATACGCAGTATTTT.